The present TCR beta chain was sequenced within a study of blood T cell repertoires in COVID-19. With V trimmed by 6 bases and J by 5 bases, 18 bases remained unmatched. The CDR3 length is 17 residues. Germline loops: CDR1 SNHLY, CDR2 FYNNEI. The protocol was immunoSEQ multiplex PCR, while the TCRdb copy is restricted to in-frame clones and leaves out a portion. The sample has some 120,000 clones, around 77% seen once; the top ten hold roughly 7.3%. The TCR was taken from a human donor in a cohort sampled during active COVID-19. The chain couples TRBV2 to TRBJ2-5; 7 bases line up with TRBD1. Sequencing was performed on peripheral blood. The CDR3 nucleotides read TGTGCCAGCAGGCTCCGGGACAGACCTACCCCAAGGGAGACCCAGTACTTC. This sequence encodes CASRLRDRPTPRETQYF.